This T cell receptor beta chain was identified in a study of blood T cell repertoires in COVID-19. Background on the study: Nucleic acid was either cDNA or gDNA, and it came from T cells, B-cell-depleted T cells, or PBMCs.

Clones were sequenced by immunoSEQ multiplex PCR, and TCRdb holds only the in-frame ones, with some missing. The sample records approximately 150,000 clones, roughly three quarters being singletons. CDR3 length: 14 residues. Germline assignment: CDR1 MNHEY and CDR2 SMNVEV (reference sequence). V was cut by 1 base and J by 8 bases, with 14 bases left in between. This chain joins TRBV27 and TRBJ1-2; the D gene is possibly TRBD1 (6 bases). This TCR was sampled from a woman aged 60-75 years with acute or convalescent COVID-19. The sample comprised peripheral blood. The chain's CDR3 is CASSLLYRAGGYTF. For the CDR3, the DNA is TGTGCCAGCAGTTTATTGTACAGGGCCGGCGGCTACACCTTC.